This T cell receptor beta chain was observed in a study of patients and donors after allogeneic stem cell transplantation. TCRdb reanalysed the RT-PCR reads using MiXCR and keeps one entry per CDR3 protein. Found here are about 110,000 distinct CDR3 sequences, approximately 40% of them singletons; the top ten hold around 27%. In germline, CDR1 is DFQATT, CDR2 SNEGSKA (reference sequence). The V end lost 3 bases, the J end lost 8 bases, and 11 bases lay between the germline ends. This CDR3 has 12 residues. This chain links TRBV20-1 with TRBJ2-1, with D possibly being TRBD2 (6 bases). Sequenced: blood, either unsorted or a sorted T cell fraction (not recorded which). This receptor was identified in a human donor who was either an allogeneic HSCT recipient or a stem cell or donor lymphocyte infusion donor (not recorded which). It is not recorded whose cells these are; they may come from a transplant donor. CDR3 coding DNA: TGCAGTGCTAGTTGGGCTAGCGATGAGCAGTTCTTC. Protein sequence: CSASWASDEQFF.